A selection of T cell receptor beta chains follows, all from one sample in a study of T cell responses to AZD1222 COVID-19 vaccine. Method: immunoSEQ multiplex PCR; TCRdb's copy keeps in-frame clones and lacks some. The table lists 200,000 to 300,000 clones, 90% to 95% of them singletons. Sequenced material: peripheral blood, taken on day 0 of AZD1222 vaccination. These receptors were taken from an adult in good health. Both conserved end residues are part of each CDR3. The D gene is left open where the match is weak. A clone size is listed for some rows: how often the clone was seen (once, few, many), or a class if it is expanded.

j_call,clone_size,cdr3_length,d_call,v_call,cdr3_nt,cdr3_aa
TRBJ2-3,-,11,-,TRBV2,TGTGCCAGCAGTGAACCAGATACGCAGTATTTT,CASSEPDTQYF
TRBJ2-5,once,14,-,TRBV5-1,TGCGCCAGCAGCGTACAGGGTTACCAAGAGACCCAGTACTTC,CASSVQGYQETQYF
TRBJ1-1,-,14,TRBD1,TRBV6-5,TGTGCCAGCAGTCCACAGGGGGCAAGCACTGAAGCTTTCTTT,CASSPQGASTEAFF
TRBJ2-1,once,14,TRBD1,TRBV7-2,TGTGCCAGCAGCTTAGGTCCAGGGGCAGGGGGGCAGTTCTTC,CASSLGPGAGGQFF
TRBJ2-1,-,14,-,TRBV10-2,TGCGCCAGCACCCGTGGAGGGCGATACAATGAGCAGTTCTTC,CASTRGGRYNEQFF
TRBJ2-2,-,15,TRBD1,TRBV9,TGTGCCAGCAGCGTAGGGGGACAGGGAAGCGGGGAGCTGTTTTTT,CASSVGGQGSGELFF
TRBJ1-2,-,14,-,TRBV11-2,TGTGCCAGCAGCTTAGGGGTGACGAACTATGGCTACACCTTC,CASSLGVTNYGYTF
TRBJ2-7,-,14,-,TRBV6-1,TGTGCCAGCAGTGAAGACAGGTTACGATACGAGCAGTACTTC,CASSEDRLRYEQYF
TRBJ2-1,once,16,-,TRBV7-2,TGTGCCAGCAGATCCGCTGCGGGACCCTCCTACAATGAGCAGTTCTTC,CASRSAAGPSYNEQFF
TRBJ2-7,-,14,-,TRBV5-1,TGCGCCAGCAGCTTTGTGACACCGGGGGACGAGCAGTACTTC,CASSFVTPGDEQYF
TRBJ2-7,few,13,-,TRBV10-3,TGTGCCATCAGTGGGAGGGACGGCTACGAGCAGTACTTC,CAISGRDGYEQYF
TRBJ2-6,once,17,-,TRBV4-2,TGTGCCAGCAGCCAAGATGCCAGGGGACCTGGGGCCAACGTCCTGACTTTC,CASSQDARGPGANVLTF
TRBJ1-4,-,14,TRBD1,TRBV4-3,TGCGCCAGCAGCCAAGCCGGGACAGGGCCAAAACTGTTTTTT,CASSQAGTGPKLFF
TRBJ2-5,-,16,TRBD1,TRBV9,TGTGCCAGCAGCGCCCTCCGGGACAGGGATAAAGAGACCCAGTACTTC,CASSALRDRDKETQYF
TRBJ1-1,-,14,-,TRBV3-1/TRBV3-2,TGTGCCAGCAGCCAAGGGACAGCTAACACTGAAGCTTTCTTT,CASSQGTANTEAFF
TRBJ1-5,-,13,-,TRBV27,TGTGCCAGCAGTTCCGCGGTCTATCAGCCCCAGCATTTT,CASSSAVYQPQHF
TRBJ2-3,-,16,TRBD1,TRBV6-2/TRBV6-3,TGTGCCAGCAGTTACCGGAAAGGGGGCTTCACAGATACGCAGTATTTT,CASSYRKGGFTDTQYF
TRBJ2-6,-,17,TRBD2,TRBV7-2,TGTGCCAGCAGCTTAGCAAGCGGGATATCTGGGGCCAACGTCCTGACTTTC,CASSLASGISGANVLTF
TRBJ2-1,-,15,-,TRBV9,TGTGCCAGCAGCGTAGAGGGCCTAGGGTTAGATGAGCAGTTCTTC,CASSVEGLGLDEQFF
TRBJ1-2,-,13,-,TRBV10-3,TGTGCCATCAGTACAGGGACCTTCTATGGCTACACCTTC,CAISTGTFYGYTF
TRBJ1-1,-,12,-,TRBV6-5,TGTGCCAGCACCTTATCAAGCACTGAAGCTTTCTTT,CASTLSSTEAFF
TRBJ2-2,-,18,-,TRBV7-9,TGTGCCAGCAGCTACAATATCCGGGGGAAGTGGGACACCGGGGAGCTGTTTTTT,CASSYNIRGKWDTGELFF
TRBJ1-2,-,14,-,TRBV14,TGTGCCAGCAGCACCCCGCCATGGGGTAGCGGCTACACCTTC,CASSTPPWGSGYTF
TRBJ2-1,-,14,-,TRBV28,TGTGCCAGCGCTGGGCCAGGACTATCCAATGAGCAGTTCTTC,CASAGPGLSNEQFF
TRBJ2-7,-,13,-,TRBV6-5,TGTGCCGCCCAACAGGGACCTTTTAGGGAGCAGTACTTC,CAAQQGPFREQYF
TRBJ1-1,-,14,TRBD1,TRBV10-3,TGTGCCATCAGATGGACAGGAGAGAACACTGAAGCTTTCTTT,CAIRWTGENTEAFF
TRBJ2-7,-,13,-,TRBV7-8,TGTGCCAGCAGCGGGGGGTCTACTCGGGAGCAGTACTTC,CASSGGSTREQYF
TRBJ2-3,-,14,-,TRBV7-9,TGTGCCAGCAGCCCGCAGGCCGTCCCAGATACGCAGTATTTT,CASSPQAVPDTQYF
TRBJ2-1,-,14,-,TRBV5-4,TGTGCCAGCAGCTTGGATGGTCGTAACAATGAGCAGTTCTTC,CASSLDGRNNEQFF
TRBJ1-1,-,12,-,TRBV11-2,TGTGCCAGCAGGCGGTGGGGAACTGAAGCTTTCTTT,CASRRWGTEAFF
TRBJ1-4,-,15,-,TRBV5-6,TGTGCCAGCAGCTTAAGAGCAGGGTGGAATGAAAAACTGTTTTTT,CASSLRAGWNEKLFF
TRBJ2-7,-,13,TRBD1,TRBV6-5,TGTGCCAGCAGCCAGGACAGGGGCTACGAGCAGTACTTC,CASSQDRGYEQYF
TRBJ2-7,-,15,-,TRBV4-2,TGTGCCAGCAGCTTAGGGGACGTCCCATCCTACGAGCAGTACTTC,CASSLGDVPSYEQYF
TRBJ2-7,-,18,-,TRBV5-1,TGCGCCAGCAGCCACCCTATTGGGACGGTCGATGGTAGGTACGAGCAGTACTTC,CASSHPIGTVDGRYEQYF
TRBJ2-2,-,14,TRBD1,TRBV7-3,TGTGCCAGCAGTTTGGACAGGGATACCGGGGAGCTGTTTTTT,CASSLDRDTGELFF